This T cell receptor (beta chain) was profiled in a study of human T cells and chemical hapten exposure. Time point denoted: pre-sensitization, week 0. Treatment indicated: therapeutic diphenylcyclopropenone sensitization with weekly scalp DPC. V lost 4 bases, J lost 8 bases, and 0 bases lay in between. CDR3 length equals 10 residues. CDR1 and CDR2 from the germline V gene are SEHNR and FQNEAQ (reference sequence). From the RACE reads, TCRdb called clonotypes with MiXCR, one entry per CDR3 protein. The table has more than 300,000 distinct CDR3 sequences, approximately 5.1% seen once. There are a few counts of this clonotype.

The gene calls are TRBV7-9 and TRBJ2-6; no definite D call. The sample here was whole blood, taken in connection with sensitization to the hapten diphenylcyclopropenone (DPC). This TCR was sampled from a woman aged 45-65 years with alopecia areata. Some clones in this sample may be carry-over from other donors' samples. The CDR3 nucleotides are TGTGCCAGCAGCTCCAACGTCCTGACTTTC. This sequence encodes CASSSNVLTF.